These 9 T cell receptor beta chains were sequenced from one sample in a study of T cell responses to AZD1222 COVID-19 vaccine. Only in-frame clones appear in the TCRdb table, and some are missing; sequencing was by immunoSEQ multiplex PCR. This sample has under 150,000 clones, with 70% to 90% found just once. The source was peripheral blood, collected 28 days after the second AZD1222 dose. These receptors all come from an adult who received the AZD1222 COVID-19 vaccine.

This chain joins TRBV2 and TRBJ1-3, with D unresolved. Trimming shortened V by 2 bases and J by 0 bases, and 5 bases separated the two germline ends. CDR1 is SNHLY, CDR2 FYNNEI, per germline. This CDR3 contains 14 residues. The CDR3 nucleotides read TGTGCCAGCAGTGAACCTTTCTCTGGAAACACCATATATTTT. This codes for CASSEPFSGNTIYF.

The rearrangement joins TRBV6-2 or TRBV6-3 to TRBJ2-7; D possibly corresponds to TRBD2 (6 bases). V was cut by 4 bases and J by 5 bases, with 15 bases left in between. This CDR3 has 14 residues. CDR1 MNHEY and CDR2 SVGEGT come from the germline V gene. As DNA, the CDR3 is TGTGCCAGCAGTTGGGAGGACCCGGGCCACGAGCAGTACTTC. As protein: CASSWEDPGHEQYF.

CDR3 sequence: CASSVALPGTEMGDAEAFF. CDR3 coding DNA: TGTGCCAGCAGCGTAGCCCTCCCTGGGACGGAGATGGGGGACGCTGAAGCTTTCTTT. The chain recombines TRBV9 with TRBJ1-1, with D possibly being TRBD1 (5 bases). Germline CDR1 reads SGDLS; CDR2 reads YYNGEE. V was trimmed by 0 bases and J by 6 bases, leaving 27 bases between them. The CDR3 sequence is 19 residues long.

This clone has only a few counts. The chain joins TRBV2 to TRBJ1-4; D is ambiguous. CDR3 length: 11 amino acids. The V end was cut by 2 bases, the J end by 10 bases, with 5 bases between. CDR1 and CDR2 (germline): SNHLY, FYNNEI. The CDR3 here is CASSERAKLFF. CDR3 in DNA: TGTGCCAGCAGTGAACGGGCAAAACTGTTTTTT.

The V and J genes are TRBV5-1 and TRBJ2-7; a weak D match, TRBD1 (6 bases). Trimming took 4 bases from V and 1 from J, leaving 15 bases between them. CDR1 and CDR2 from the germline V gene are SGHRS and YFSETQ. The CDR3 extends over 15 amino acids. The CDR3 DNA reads TGCGCCAGCAGCCAGGACAGAAAAGCTTCCTACGAGCAGTACTTC. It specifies CASSQDRKASYEQYF.

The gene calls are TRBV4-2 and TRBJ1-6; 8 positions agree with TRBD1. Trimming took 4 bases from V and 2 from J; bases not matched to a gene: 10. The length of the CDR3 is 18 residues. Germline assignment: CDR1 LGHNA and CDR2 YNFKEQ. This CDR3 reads CASSRQGASATYNSPLHF. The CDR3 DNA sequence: TGTGCCAGCAGCCGGCAGGGGGCGTCAGCGACCTATAATTCACCCCTCCACTTT.

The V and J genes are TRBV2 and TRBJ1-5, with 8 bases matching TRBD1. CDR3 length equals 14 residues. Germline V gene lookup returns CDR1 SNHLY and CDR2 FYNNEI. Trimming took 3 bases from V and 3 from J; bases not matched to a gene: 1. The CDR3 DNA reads TGTGCCAGCAGTGACAGGGGGCTCAATCAGCCCCAGCATTTT. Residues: CASSDRGLNQPQHF.

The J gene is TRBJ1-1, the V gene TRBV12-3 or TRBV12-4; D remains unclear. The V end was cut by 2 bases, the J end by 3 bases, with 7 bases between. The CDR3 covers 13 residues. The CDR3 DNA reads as TGTGCCAGCAGTTTAAGGGAAGACACTGAAGCTTTCTTT. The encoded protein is CASSLREDTEAFF.

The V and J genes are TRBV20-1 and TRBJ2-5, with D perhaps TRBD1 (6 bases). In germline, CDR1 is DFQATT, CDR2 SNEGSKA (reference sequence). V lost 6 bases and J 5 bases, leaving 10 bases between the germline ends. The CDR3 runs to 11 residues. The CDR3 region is CSAGAWETQYF. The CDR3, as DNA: TGCAGTGCGGGGGCCTGGGAGACCCAGTACTTC.